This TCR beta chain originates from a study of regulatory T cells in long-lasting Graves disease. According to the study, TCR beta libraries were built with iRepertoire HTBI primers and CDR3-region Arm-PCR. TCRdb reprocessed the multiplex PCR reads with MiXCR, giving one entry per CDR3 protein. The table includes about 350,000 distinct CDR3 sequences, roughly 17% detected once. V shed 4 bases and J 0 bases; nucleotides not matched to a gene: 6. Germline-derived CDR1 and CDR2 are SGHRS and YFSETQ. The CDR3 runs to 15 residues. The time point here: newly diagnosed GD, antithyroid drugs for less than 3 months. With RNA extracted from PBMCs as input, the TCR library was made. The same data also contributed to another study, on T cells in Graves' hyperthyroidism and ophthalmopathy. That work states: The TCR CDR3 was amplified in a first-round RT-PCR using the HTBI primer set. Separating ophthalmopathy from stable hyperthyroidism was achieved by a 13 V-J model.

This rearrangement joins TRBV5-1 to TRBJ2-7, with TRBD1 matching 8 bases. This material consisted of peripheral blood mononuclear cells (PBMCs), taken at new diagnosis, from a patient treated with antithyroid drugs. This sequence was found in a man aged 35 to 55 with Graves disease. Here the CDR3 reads CASSPDGQGSYEQYF. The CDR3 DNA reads TGCGCCAGCAGCCCGGACGGACAGGGCTCCTACGAGCAGTACTTC.